What follows is one TCR beta chain and its context. Its matching antigen is unknown. From germline, CDR1 is SGHDT and CDR2 YYEEEE. V lost 3 bases to trimming and J lost 2 bases, with 5 bases between them. This CDR3 is 12 amino acids long. Deep-level settings were used for running the assay. Libraries were prepared by immunoSEQ multiplex PCR; TCRdb keeps only in-frame clonotypes and omits some of them. This table has some 2.1 million clones, approximately 94% appearing once. Naive-designated CD8 cells lacked CD45RO, were positively enriched for CCR7, and omitted terminally differentiated effector memory CD45RA+ cells. These data are taken from a study of shared clonotypes between healthy human individuals. Study details: Per-donor plates numbered three CD4 naive, three CD4 memory, two CD8 naive and one CD8 memory.

General observations from the study: What rarefaction showed was incomplete sorted-subset sequencing despite large depth. Only blood samples were collected, and tissue repertoires likely differ.

Sequencing was done on a sample of naive CD8+ T cells sorted from blood. The chain combines TRBV5-6 with TRBJ2-5; D gene ambiguous. The sequence derives from a man younger than 35 in good health. DNA for the CDR3: TGTGCCAGCAGCTGGGAACAAGAGACCCAGTACTTC. As protein: CASSWEQETQYF.